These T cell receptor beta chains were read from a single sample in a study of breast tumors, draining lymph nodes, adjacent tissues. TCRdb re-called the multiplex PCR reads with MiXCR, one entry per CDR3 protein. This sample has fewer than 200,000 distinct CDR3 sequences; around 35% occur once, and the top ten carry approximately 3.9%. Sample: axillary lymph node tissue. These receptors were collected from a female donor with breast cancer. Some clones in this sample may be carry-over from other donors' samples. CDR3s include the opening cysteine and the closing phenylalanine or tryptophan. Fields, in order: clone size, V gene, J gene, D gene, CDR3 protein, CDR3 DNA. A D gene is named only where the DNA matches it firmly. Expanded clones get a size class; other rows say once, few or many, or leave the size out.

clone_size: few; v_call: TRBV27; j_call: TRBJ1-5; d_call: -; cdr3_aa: CASSPSGYQPQHF; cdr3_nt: TGTGCCAGCAGTCCCTCGGGCTATCAGCCCCAGCATTTT
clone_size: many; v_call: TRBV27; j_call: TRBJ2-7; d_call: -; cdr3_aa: CASSQALGVEQYF; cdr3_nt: TGTGCCAGCAGCCAGGCCTTAGGGGTAGAGCAGTACTTC
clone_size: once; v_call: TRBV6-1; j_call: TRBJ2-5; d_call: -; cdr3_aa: CASSEAGSQETQYF; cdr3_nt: TGTGCCAGCAGTGAAGCGGGGTCTCAAGAGACCCAGTACTTC
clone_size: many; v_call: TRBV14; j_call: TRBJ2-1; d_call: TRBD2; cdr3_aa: CASSHTAGGGYNEQFF; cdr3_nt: TGTGCCAGCAGCCACACCGCGGGGGGGGGCTACAATGAGCAGTTCTTC
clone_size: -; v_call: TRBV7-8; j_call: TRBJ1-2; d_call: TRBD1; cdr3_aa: CASSLEGAFYGYTF; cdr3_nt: TGTGCCAGCAGCTTGGAGGGGGCCTTCTATGGCTACACCTTC
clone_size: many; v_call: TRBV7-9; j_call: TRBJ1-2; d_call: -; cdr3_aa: CASSLSVQEIGYTF; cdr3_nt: TGTGCCAGCAGCTTATCGGTACAGGAGATTGGCTACACCTTC
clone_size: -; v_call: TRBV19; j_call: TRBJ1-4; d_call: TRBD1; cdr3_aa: CASSDRATRAADEKLFF; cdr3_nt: TGTGCCAGCTCGGACAGGGCGACTCGTGCAGCTGATGAAAAACTGTTTTTT
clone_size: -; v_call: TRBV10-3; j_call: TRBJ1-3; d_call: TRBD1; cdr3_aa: CAIGVDRGSGNTIYF; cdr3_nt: TGTGCCATCGGCGTGGACAGGGGATCCGGAAACACCATATATTTT
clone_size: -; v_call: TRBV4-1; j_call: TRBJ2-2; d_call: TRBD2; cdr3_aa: CASSPGAVAGEVGELFF; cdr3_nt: TGCGCCAGCAGCCCAGGTGCGGTAGCGGGGGAGGTCGGGGAGCTGTTTTTT
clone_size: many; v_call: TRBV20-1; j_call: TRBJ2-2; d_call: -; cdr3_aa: CSARDGSNTNTGELFF; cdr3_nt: TGCAGTGCTAGAGACGGCTCCAATACGAACACCGGGGAGCTGTTTTTT
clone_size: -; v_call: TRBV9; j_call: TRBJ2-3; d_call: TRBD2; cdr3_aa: CASSNSGGAGADTQYF; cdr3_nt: TGTGCCAGCAGCAATAGCGGGGGGGCAGGGGCAGATACGCAGTATTTT
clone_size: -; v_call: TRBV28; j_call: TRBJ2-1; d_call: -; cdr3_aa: CASNAQSSYNEQFF; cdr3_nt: TGTGCCAGCAACGCACAGTCCTCCTACAATGAGCAGTTCTTC
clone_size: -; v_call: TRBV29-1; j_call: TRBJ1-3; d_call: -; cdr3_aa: CSVAGGTYGYTIYF; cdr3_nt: TGCAGCGTCGCCGGGGGGACCTATGGCTACACCATATATTTT
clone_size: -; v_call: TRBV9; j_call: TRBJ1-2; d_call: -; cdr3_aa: CASSVGTGPNLIYGYTF; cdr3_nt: TGTGCCAGCAGCGTAGGAACAGGACCCAACTTGATCTATGGCTACACCTTC
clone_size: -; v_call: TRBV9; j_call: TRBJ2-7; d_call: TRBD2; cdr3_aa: CASSSGGAEHF; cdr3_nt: TGTGCCAGCAGTAGCGGGGGGGCCGAACACTTC
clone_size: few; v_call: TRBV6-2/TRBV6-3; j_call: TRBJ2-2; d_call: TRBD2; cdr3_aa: CASSPQLAGVDTGELFF; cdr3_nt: TGTGCCAGCAGTCCCCAACTAGCGGGAGTGGACACCGGGGAGCTGTTTTTT
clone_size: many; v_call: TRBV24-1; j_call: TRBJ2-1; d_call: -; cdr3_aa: CATSDSSGASYNEQFF; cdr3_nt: TGTGCCACCAGTGATTCCAGCGGAGCTTCCTACAATGAGCAGTTCTTC
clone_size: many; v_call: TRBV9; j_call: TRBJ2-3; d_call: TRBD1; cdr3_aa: CASSDRGRTDTQYF; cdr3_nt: TGTGCCAGCAGCGACAGGGGGCGAACAGATACGCAGTATTTT
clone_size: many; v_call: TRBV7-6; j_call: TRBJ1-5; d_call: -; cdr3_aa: CASSPLQGSNQPQHF; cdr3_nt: TGTGCCAGCAGCCCTTTACAGGGAAGCAATCAGCCCCAGCATTTT
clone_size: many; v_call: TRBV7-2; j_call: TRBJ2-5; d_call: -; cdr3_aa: CASSPRARGYRVETQYF; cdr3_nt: TGTGCCAGCAGCCCGCGGGCCCGAGGGTACAGGGTAGAGACCCAGTACTTC
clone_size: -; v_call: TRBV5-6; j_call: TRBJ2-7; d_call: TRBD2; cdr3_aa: CASSLGLAGGEQYF; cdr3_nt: TGTGCCAGCAGCCTGGGACTAGCGGGAGGCGAGCAGTACTTC
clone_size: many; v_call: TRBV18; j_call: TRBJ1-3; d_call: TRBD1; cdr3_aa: CASSPRGLSSGNTIYF; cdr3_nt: TGTGCCAGCTCACCAAGGGGGCTGAGCTCTGGAAACACCATATATTTT
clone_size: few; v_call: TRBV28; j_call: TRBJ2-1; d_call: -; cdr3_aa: CASPPDRSYNEQFF; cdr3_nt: TGTGCCAGCCCACCCGACCGCTCTTACAATGAGCAGTTCTTC
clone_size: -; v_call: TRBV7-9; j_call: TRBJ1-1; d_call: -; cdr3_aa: CASSSQGRNTEAFF; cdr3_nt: TGTGCCAGCAGCTCACAGGGTAGGAACACTGAAGCTTTCTTT
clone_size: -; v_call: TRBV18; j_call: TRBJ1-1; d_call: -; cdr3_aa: CASSPYDKGTEAFF; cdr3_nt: TGTGCCAGCTCACCTTATGACAAAGGCACTGAAGCTTTCTTT
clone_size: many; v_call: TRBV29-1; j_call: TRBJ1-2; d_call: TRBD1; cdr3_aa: CSAVGQDGYTF; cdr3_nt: TGCAGCGCAGTTGGACAGGATGGCTACACCTTC
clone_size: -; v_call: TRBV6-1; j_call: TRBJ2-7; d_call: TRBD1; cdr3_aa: CASSPLTGGASEQYF; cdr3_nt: TGTGCCAGCAGTCCCTTGACAGGGGGCGCTTCCGAGCAGTACTTC
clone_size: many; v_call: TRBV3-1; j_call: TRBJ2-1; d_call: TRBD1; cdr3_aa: CASSPRQGRRNEQFF; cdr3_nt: TGTGCCAGCAGCCCCCGACAGGGGAGAAGGAATGAGCAGTTCTTC
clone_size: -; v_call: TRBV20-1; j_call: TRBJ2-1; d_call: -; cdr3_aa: CSARFSGLVTNEQFF; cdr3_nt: TGCAGTGCTAGGTTCTCGGGACTGGTCACCAATGAGCAGTTCTTC
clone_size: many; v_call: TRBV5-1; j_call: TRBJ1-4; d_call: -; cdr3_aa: CASSFWGSNEKLFF; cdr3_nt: TGCGCCAGCAGCTTTTGGGGGTCTAATGAAAAACTGTTTTTT
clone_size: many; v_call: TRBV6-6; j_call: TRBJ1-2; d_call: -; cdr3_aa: CASSHSRRDGYTF; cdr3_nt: TGTGCCAGCAGTCACAGCAGGAGGGATGGCTACACCTTC
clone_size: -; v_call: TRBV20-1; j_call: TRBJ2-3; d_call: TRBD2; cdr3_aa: CSAGRPAGGATDTQYF; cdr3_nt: TGCAGTGCTGGCCGCCCGGCGGGGGGGGCCACAGATACGCAGTATTTT